One sample yielded the 8 T cell receptor beta chains listed below, sequenced in a study of shared clonotypes between healthy human individuals. Produced via immunoSEQ multiplex PCR; TCRdb's table is partial and in-frame only. Among about 2.4 million clones, roughly 93% were seen once, and the ten largest hold approximately 0.35%. The material sequenced was naive CD4+ T cells from PBMCs. Subset described: CD45RA+ positively selected. These receptors were obtained from a man in his late teens or twenties in good health. Some clones in this sample may be carry-over from other donors' samples.

The chain has TRBV2 and TRBJ2-4; D gene ambiguous. Trimming took off 5 bases at V and 10 bases at J, with 12 bases between the two ends. CDR1 SNHLY and CDR2 FYNNEI come from the germline V gene. The CDR3 runs to 12 residues. The CDR3 here is CASSTESRIQYF. The DNA of the CDR3 is TGTGCCAGCAGTACCGAATCAAGGATTCAGTACTTC.

A few counts support this clone. The V and J genes are TRBV6-1 and TRBJ1-1; TRBD1 aligns across 7 bases. This CDR3 comprises 13 residues. V dropped 4 bases and J dropped 11; count of bases not matched to a gene: 10. CDR1 and CDR2 (germline): MNHNS, SASEGT. The CDR3 spells CASSGRQGVWAFF. Here the CDR3 DNA reads TGTGCCAGCAGTGGTCGACAGGGTGTTTGGGCTTTCTTT.

The V and J genes are TRBV5-1 and TRBJ2-2; D not resolved. Germline V gives CDR1 SGHRS, CDR2 YFSETQ. This CDR3 region has 16 residues. V shed 2 bases and J shed 5 bases, with 16 bases lying between them. The CDR3: CASSFLRGLVTGELFF. In nucleotides, the CDR3 is TGCGCCAGCAGCTTTCTCCGTGGTTTGGTTACCGGGGAGCTGTTTTTT.

The chain recombines TRBV5-1 with TRBJ2-2, with 8 bases aligning to TRBD1. The J segment lost 2 bases and the V segment lost 5 bases, leaving 14 bases of the junction unmatched. The CDR3 sequence is 18 residues long. CDR1 is SGHRS and CDR2 is YFSETQ in the germline V gene. Here the CDR3 reads CASSPNLDRGANTGELFF. DNA of the CDR3: TGCGCCAGCAGTCCGAACCTCGACAGGGGCGCCAACACCGGGGAGCTGTTTTTT.

V gene TRBV18 combines with J gene TRBJ2-7, with TRBD1 identical over 7 bases. The V gene end was trimmed by 2 bases and the J gene end by 1 base; junction bases not matched to a gene: 8. Germline CDR1 reads KGHSH; CDR2 reads LQKENI. This CDR3 region has 16 residues. The CDR3 DNA follows: TGTGCCAGCTCACCATTAGGACAGGACCTTTCCTACGAGCAGTACTTC. It encodes CASSPLGQDLSYEQYF. The full variable domain, with the rest looked up from reference TRBV18 and TRBJ2-7, is NAGVMQNPRHLVRRRGQEARLRCSPMKGHSHVYWYRQLPEEGLKFMVYLQKENIIDESGMPKERFSAEFPKEGPSILRIQQVVRGDSAAYFCASSPLGQDLSYEQYFGPGTRLTVT.

This chain uses TRBV27 with TRBJ2-7; TRBD2 might be the D (5 bases). This CDR3 spans 17 amino acids. V lost 2 bases and J 3 bases, leaving 20 bases between the germline ends. CDR1 and CDR2 (germline): MNHEY, SMNVEV (reference sequence). CDR3 sequence reads: CASSLRRTRGIIYEQYF. Written as DNA, the CDR3 is TGTGCCAGCAGTTTAAGGAGGACTCGAGGGATTATCTACGAGCAGTACTTC.

This chain's CDR3 is CATMRLAPYQETQYF. The CDR3 DNA reads as TGTGCCACCATGCGACTAGCGCCGTACCAAGAGACCCAGTACTTC. The rearrangement uses TRBV6-1 and TRBJ2-5; 8 bases map to TRBD2. Germline V gene sequence: CDR1 MNHNS, CDR2 SASEGT. The CDR3 sequence is 15 residues long. V dropped 10 bases and J dropped 0; count of bases not matched to a gene: 10.

As DNA, the CDR3 is TGTGCCAGCAGGCTAATGACAGGGGAGGAAAAACTGTTTTTT. Amino acids: CASRLMTGEEKLFF. V is TRBV6-5 and J is TRBJ1-4, with 8 bases identical to TRBD1. This CDR3 has 14 residues. CDR1 is MNHEY, CDR2 SVGAGI, per germline. V lost 6 bases to trimming and J lost 8 bases; unmatched junction nucleotides: 8.